These 15 T cell receptor beta chains were all obtained from the same sample, sequenced in a study of blood T cell repertoires in COVID-19. The data were produced by immunoSEQ multiplex PCR, yet TCRdb's version contains in-frame clones alone and is incomplete. The sample holds about 330,000 clones, around 87% seen once. Sequences were obtained from PBMCs or T cells enriched from blood (not recorded which). The receptors originated from a woman aged 25-40 years who had recovered from COVID-19.

The gene calls are TRBV12-3 or TRBV12-4 and TRBJ2-5, with 7 bases identical to TRBD1. The CDR3 loop spans 13 amino acids. V trimming: 6 bases; J trimming: 9 bases; junction bases outside the gene matches: 10. The CDR3: CASRRGQDVAQYF. The DNA for the CDR3 is TGTGCCAGCAGACGCGGACAGGACGTGGCCCAGTACTTC.

In regard to this clone: This may arise from a read error, as a much more abundant clone is one base away. This same CDR3 is encoded by further DNA sequences in the sample. The chain recombines TRBV7-9 with TRBJ1-1, with D possibly matching TRBD1 (5 bases). Trimming stripped 2 bases from V and 1 base from J, with 14 bases between. This CDR3 is 16 amino acids long. Per the germline V gene, CDR1 is SEHNR and CDR2 is FQNEAQ (reference sequence). The CDR3 protein is CASSLRQGPANTEAFF. The CDR3 DNA is TGTGCCAGCAGCTTACGGCAGGGCCCCGCGAACACTGAAGCTTTCTTT.

The chain combines TRBV5-1 with TRBJ2-7; 8 bases map to TRBD1. Germline CDR1 SGHRS, CDR2 YFSETQ. With 4 bases clipped from V and 2 bases from J, the junction kept 14 bases outside the gene matches. This CDR3 has 17 residues. In DNA, the CDR3 is TGCGCCAGCAGCCTTTTTCCCCCAGACAGGGGCGCCTACGAGCAGTACTTC. Encoded protein: CASSLFPPDRGAYEQYF.

This CDR3 reads CASSPTGFSYNEQFF. CDR3 nucleotides: TGCGCCAGCAGCCCCACAGGGTTCTCCTACAATGAGCAGTTCTTC. The chain uses TRBV5-1 and TRBJ2-1, with a possible D match to TRBD1 (6 bases). V was trimmed by 4 bases and J by 0 bases, leaving 11 bases between them. Germline V gene lookup returns CDR1 SGHRS and CDR2 YFSETQ. This CDR3 has 15 residues.

V and J are TRBV7-2 and TRBJ2-7, with TRBD2 identical over 12 bases. Germline V gene lookup returns CDR1 SGHTA and CDR2 FQGNSA. V lost 5 bases, J lost 2 bases, and 1 base stayed unmatched. This CDR3 has 14 residues. The CDR3 DNA reads TGTGCCAGCAGCGGACTAGCGGGAACCTACGAGCAGTACTTC. It codes for CASSGLAGTYEQYF.

As for this clone: Other DNA sequences of this sample code for an identical CDR3. V is TRBV4-1 and J is TRBJ1-6, with 8 positions matching TRBD1. Unmatched junction bases numbered 1, after V lost 0 bases and J lost 6 bases. Germline values: CDR1 MGHRA, CDR2 YSYEKL. The CDR3 extends over 15 amino acids. DNA of the CDR3: TGCGCCAGCAGCCAAGAGGGGACAGGTAATTCACCCCTCCACTTT. Translated, it gives CASSQEGTGNSPLHF.

The V gene is TRBV6-5, the J gene TRBJ2-2; D possibly corresponds to TRBD2 (5 bases). V lost 11 bases to trimming and J lost 0 bases, with 10 bases between them. Germline CDR1 MNHEY, CDR2 SVGAGI. The CDR3 extends over 13 amino acids. The CDR3 nucleotides read TGTGCCGCGGGCCGATCGAACACCGGGGAGCTGTTTTTT. Translation gives CAAGRSNTGELFF.

This chain connects TRBV5-4 to TRBJ1-2; D not resolved. CDR1 is SGHNT and CDR2 is YYREEE in the germline V gene (reference sequence). This CDR3 spans 15 amino acids. V dropped 2 bases and J dropped 8 bases, with 19 bases sitting between them. The CDR3 spells CASSFDAATLLGYTF. The CDR3 nucleotides read TGTGCCAGCAGCTTTGATGCAGCGACCCTATTGGGCTACACCTTC. The full variable domain, its missing parts supplied by reference TRBV5-4 and TRBJ1-2, is ETGVTQSPTHLIKTRGQQVTLRCSSQSGHNTVSWYQQALGQGPQFIFQYYREEENGRGNFPPRFSGLQFPNYSSELNVNALELDDSALYLCASSFDAATLLGYTFGSGTRLTVV.

This clone was recorded once. V usage is TRBV18 and J usage is TRBJ1-1; D unresolved. The V gene's germline CDR1 is KGHSH and CDR2 LQKENI. The CDR3 loop spans 14 amino acids. V was pared by 2 bases and J by 5 bases, with 12 bases between. The CDR3 loop is CASSPTGSRTEAFF. CDR3 in DNA: TGTGCCAGCTCACCAACGGGTAGCCGGACTGAAGCTTTCTTT.

The CDR3 DNA reads TGTGCCAGCAGCGTAGTTCCAACAGGGGGCTACGATACGCAGTATTTT. Its protein product is CASSVVPTGGYDTQYF. The rearrangement uses TRBV9 and TRBJ2-3, with 9 bases matching TRBD1. The CDR3 is 16 amino acids. V dropped 0 bases and J dropped 6; count of bases not matched to a gene: 8. Germline V gene lookup returns CDR1 SGDLS and CDR2 YYNGEE.

In its sample, this clone was seen once. The V and J genes are TRBV11-2 and TRBJ2-7; a possible D gene is TRBD2 (7 bases). CDR1 is SGHAT, CDR2 FQNNGV, per germline. The CDR3 has 14 residues. V was pared by 2 bases and J by 3 bases, with 11 bases between. Here the CDR3 reads CASSLRGGNYEQYF. The CDR3 nucleotides read TGTGCCAGCAGCTTACGCGGGGGCAACTACGAGCAGTACTTC.

This sequence joins TRBV4-1 and TRBJ1-2; D not certain. CDR3 length equals 15 residues. V lost 0 bases, J lost 8 bases, and 16 bases lay in between. From germline, CDR1 is MGHRA and CDR2 YSYEKL. CDR3 in amino acids: CASSQENRIWVGYTF. The DNA for the CDR3 is TGCGCCAGCAGCCAAGAGAACAGAATCTGGGTAGGCTACACCTTC.

The rearrangement joins TRBV2 to TRBJ1-2, with 10 positions matching TRBD1. The germline gives CDR1 SNHLY, CDR2 FYNNEI. V was clipped by 7 bases and J by 4 bases; unmatched bases: 6. There are 14 residues in the CDR3. The CDR3 region is CASTRRDRGYGYTF. The CDR3 nucleotides read TGTGCCAGCACCAGACGGGACAGGGGCTATGGCTACACCTTC.

The J gene is TRBJ1-2, the V gene TRBV6-5, with D hard to call. CDR1 and CDR2 (germline): MNHEY, SVGAGI. This CDR3 has 14 amino acids. V was trimmed by 6 bases and J by 1 base, leaving 12 bases between them. CDR3 sequence (DNA): TGTGCCAGCAGGCCGCCCAGTTATAACTATGGCTACACCTTC. Translation: CASRPPSYNYGYTF.

The CDR3 sequence is CSVDQGSGNTIYF. The CDR3 DNA is TGCAGCGTTGATCAGGGCTCTGGAAACACCATATATTTT. The rearrangement uses TRBV29-1 and TRBJ1-3; the D gene is possibly TRBD1 (5 bases). The V gene lost 3 bases and the J gene lost 0 bases, with 6 bases spanning the gap. This CDR3 contains 13 residues. Per germline, CDR1 SQVTM and CDR2 ANQGSEA.